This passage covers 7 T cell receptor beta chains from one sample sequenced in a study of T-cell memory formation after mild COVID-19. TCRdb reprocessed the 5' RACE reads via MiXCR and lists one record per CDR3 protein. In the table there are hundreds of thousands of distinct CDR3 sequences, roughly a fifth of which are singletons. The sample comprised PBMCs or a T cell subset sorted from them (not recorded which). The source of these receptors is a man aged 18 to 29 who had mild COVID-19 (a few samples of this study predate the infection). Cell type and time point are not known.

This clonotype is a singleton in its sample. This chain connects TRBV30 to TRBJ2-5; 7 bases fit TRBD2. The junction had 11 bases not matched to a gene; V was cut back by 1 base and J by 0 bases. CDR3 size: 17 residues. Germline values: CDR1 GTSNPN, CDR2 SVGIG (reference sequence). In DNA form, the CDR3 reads TGTGCCTGGAGTGACTGGGCGGGGGAACTCTACCAAGAGACCCAGTACTTC. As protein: CAWSDWAGELYQETQYF. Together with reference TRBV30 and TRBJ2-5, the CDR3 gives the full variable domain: SQTIHQWPATLVQPVGSPLSLECTVEGTSNPNLYWYRQAAGRGLQLLFYSVGIGQISSEVPQNLSASRPQDRQFILSSKKLLLSDSGFYLCAWSDWAGELYQETQYFGPGTRLLVL.

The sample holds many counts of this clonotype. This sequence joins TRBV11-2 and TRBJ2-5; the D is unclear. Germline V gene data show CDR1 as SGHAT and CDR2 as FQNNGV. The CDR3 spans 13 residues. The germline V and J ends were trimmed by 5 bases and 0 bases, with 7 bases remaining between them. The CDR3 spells CASSTDNQETQYF. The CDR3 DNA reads TGTGCCAGCAGCACCGACAACCAAGAGACCCAGTACTTC.

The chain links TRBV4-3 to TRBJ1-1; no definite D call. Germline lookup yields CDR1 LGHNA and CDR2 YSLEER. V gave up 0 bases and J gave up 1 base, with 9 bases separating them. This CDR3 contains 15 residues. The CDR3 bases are TGCGCCAGCAGCCAAGATTGGAGGCAGAACACTGAAGCTTTCTTT. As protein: CASSQDWRQNTEAFF.

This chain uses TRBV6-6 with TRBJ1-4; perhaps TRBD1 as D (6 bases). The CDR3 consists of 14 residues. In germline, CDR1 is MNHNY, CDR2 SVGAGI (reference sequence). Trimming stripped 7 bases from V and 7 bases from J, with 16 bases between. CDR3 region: CASTRDTLGEKLFF. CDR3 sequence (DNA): TGTGCCAGCACTCGGGACACCTTGGGTGAAAAACTGTTTTTT.

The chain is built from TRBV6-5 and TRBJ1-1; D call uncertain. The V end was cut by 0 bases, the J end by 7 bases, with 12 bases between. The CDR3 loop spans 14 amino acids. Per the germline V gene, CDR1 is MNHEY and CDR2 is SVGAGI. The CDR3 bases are TGTGCCAGCAGTTACTCGATAAGGGCTGTTGAAGCTTTCTTT. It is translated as CASSYSIRAVEAFF.

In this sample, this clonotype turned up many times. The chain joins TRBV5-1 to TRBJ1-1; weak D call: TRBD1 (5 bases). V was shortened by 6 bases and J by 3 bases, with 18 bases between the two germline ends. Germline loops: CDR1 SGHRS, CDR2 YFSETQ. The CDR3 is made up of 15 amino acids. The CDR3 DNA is TGCGCCAGCAAGGAACCTCGCGTAGGGGACACTGAAGCTTTCTTT. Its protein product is CASKEPRVGDTEAFF.

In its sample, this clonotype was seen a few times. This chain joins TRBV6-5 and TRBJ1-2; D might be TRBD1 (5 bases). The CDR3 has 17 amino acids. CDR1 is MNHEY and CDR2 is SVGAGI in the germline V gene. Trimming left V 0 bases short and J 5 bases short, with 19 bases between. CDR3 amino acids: CASSYSGVTARIYGYTF. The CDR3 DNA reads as TGTGCCAGCAGTTACTCAGGGGTGACAGCTAGAATTTATGGCTACACCTTC.